The 15 T cell receptor beta chains given below trace back to one sample, sequenced in a study of cytomegalovirus exposure and HLA in healthy donors. Researchers ran the PCR with 60 Vbeta and 13 Jbeta primers. Measured with immunoSEQ multiplex PCR; TCRdb has only the in-frame clones, and not every one. The sample consists of around 130,000 clones, approximately 71% of them appearing once. The specimen sequenced was PBMCs. These receptors all stem from a woman aged 55-70 years in good health and CMV-seronegative.

This chain's CDR3 is CASSQGLAGVLKTQYF. The CDR3 bases are TGCGCCAGCAGCCAAGGCCTAGCGGGAGTATTGAAGACCCAGTACTTC. The rearrangement joins TRBV4-1 to TRBJ2-5; 10 bases are shared with TRBD2. The junction had 8 bases not matched to a gene; V was cut back by 1 base and J by 6 bases. CDR3 length: 16 amino acids. CDR1 MGHRA and CDR2 YSYEKL come from the germline V gene.

This chain connects TRBV27 to TRBJ1-1; maybe TRBD1 (6 bases). Germline assignment: CDR1 MNHEY and CDR2 SMNVEV (reference sequence). Trimming removed 0 bases from V and 2 bases from J, with 10 bases in between. The CDR3 runs to 15 residues. This chain's CDR3 is CASSLSGHPNTEAFF. The CDR3, as DNA: TGTGCCAGCAGTTTATCGGGACACCCTAACACTGAAGCTTTCTTT.

The rearrangement uses TRBV13 and TRBJ1-3, with unresolved D. CDR3 length: 17 residues. Trimming took 3 bases from V and 0 from J, leaving 15 bases between them. Looked up from germline, CDR1 is PRHDT and CDR2 is FYEKMQ (reference sequence). CDR3 sequence reads: CASSFAPGLSSGNTIYF. CDR3 DNA sequence: TGTGCCAGCAGCTTCGCCCCAGGTCTTTCCTCTGGAAACACCATATATTTT.

This clone has just a few counts. CDR3 sequence: CASSSYRSNEQFF. The CDR3 region has the DNA TGTGCCAGCAGTTCCTACCGAAGCAATGAGCAGTTCTTC. V is TRBV27 and J is TRBJ2-1; the D is unclear. Trimming cost V 4 bases and J 6 bases, with 10 bases left between them. The CDR3 has 13 residues. Germline V gives CDR1 MNHEY, CDR2 SMNVEV (reference sequence).

This clone was seen a handful of times. The chain carries TRBV28 and TRBJ1-4; unclear D gene. The CDR3 runs 14 residues. Germline V lookup: CDR1 MDHEN, CDR2 SYDVKM. V was shortened by 3 bases and J by 6 bases, with 11 bases between the two germline ends. The DNA of the CDR3 is TGTGCCAGCAGTTTCGGCGGCGAGGATGAAAAACTGTTTTTT. Protein sequence: CASSFGGEDEKLFF.

The chain recombines TRBV6-1 with TRBJ1-5; maybe TRBD1 (6 bases). The V and J ends lost 4 bases and 5 bases respectively, with 9 bases between them. Germline V CDR1 and CDR2: MNHNS, SASEGT. The CDR3 covers 13 residues. The CDR3 region is CASSARGYQPQHF. The CDR3 DNA follows: TGTGCCAGCAGTGCCAGGGGATATCAGCCCCAGCATTTT.

The V and J genes are TRBV27 and TRBJ2-7; TRBD1 aligns across 12 bases. V shed 5 bases and J 6 bases; nucleotides not matched to a gene: 11. Looked up from germline, CDR1 is MNHEY and CDR2 is SMNVEV (reference sequence). The CDR3 contains 16 residues. The CDR3 DNA reads as TGTGCCAGCAGTGAGTACCGGGACAGGGGGCTCTCCGAGCAGTACTTC. Translated, it gives CASSEYRDRGLSEQYF.

The chain is built from TRBV28 and TRBJ2-1, with 14 nucleotides matching TRBD2. This CDR3 has 23 amino acids. Germline CDR1 and CDR2: MDHEN and SYDVKM. V shed 3 bases and J 0 bases; nucleotides not matched to a gene: 19. CDR3 sequence reads: CASSFSFPGLAGVWRSSYNEQFF. As DNA, the CDR3 is TGTGCCAGCAGTTTCTCATTCCCGGGACTAGCGGGAGTTTGGCGGAGCTCCTACAATGAGCAGTTCTTC.

In this sample, this clone turned up a few times. One junction end does not reproduce the germline sequence, and a read error may be involved. The gene calls are TRBV7-7 and TRBJ2-2, with 7 positions matching TRBD2. The CDR3 is 16 amino acids. Per germline, CDR1 SSHAT and CDR2 FNYEAQ (reference sequence). The CDR3 sequence is CASSPSPTSTHGELFF. The CDR3, as DNA: TGTGCTAGCAGCCCCTCCCCGACTAGCACCCACGGGGAGCTGTTTTTT.

The rearrangement uses TRBV28 and TRBJ2-3; TRBD2 matches at 11 bases. V lost 6 bases, J lost 7 bases, and 6 bases stayed unmatched. Germline V CDR1 and CDR2: MDHEN, SYDVKM. The CDR3 is made up of 14 amino acids. This CDR3 reads CASRKLAGVYTQYF. As DNA, the CDR3 is TGTGCCAGCAGGAAACTAGCGGGGGTGTATACGCAGTATTTT.

This clone has just a few counts. The gene calls are TRBV7-6 and TRBJ2-5; TRBD2 might be the D (5 bases). Trimming cost V 1 base and J 5 bases, with 8 bases left between them. The CDR3 loop spans 13 amino acids. Germline V CDR1 and CDR2: SGHVS, FNYEAQ. In nucleotides, the CDR3 is TGTGCCAGCAGCTTAGGGTCGGGGGAGACCCAGTACTTC. Its translation: CASSLGSGETQYF.

V and J are TRBV6-5 and TRBJ2-7, with TRBD2 as a possible D gene (5 bases). This CDR3 is built from 14 residues. The germline CDR1 and CDR2 sequences are MNHEY and SVGAGI. The V gene lost 4 bases and the J gene lost 6 bases, with 16 bases spanning the gap. CDR3 coding DNA: TGTGCCAGCAGTTCTACCACCTCGGGGAGCGAGCAGTACTTC. This gives the protein CASSSTTSGSEQYF.

Here the CDR3 reads CASSPRRGGQETQYF. DNA for the CDR3: TGTGCCAGCAGCCCTCGGCGGGGGGGCCAAGAGACCCAGTACTTC. V usage is TRBV5-4 and J usage is TRBJ2-5, with 9 positions matching TRBD2. CDR1 is SGHNT and CDR2 is YYREEE in the germline V gene (reference sequence). Trimming took 4 bases from V and 1 from J; bases not matched to a gene: 5. The CDR3 covers 15 residues.

In this sample, this clone turned up a few times. The chain couples TRBV5-4 to TRBJ2-5; tentative D call: TRBD2 (5 bases). The CDR3 loop spans 15 amino acids. Germline V gene lookup returns CDR1 SGHNT and CDR2 YYREEE (reference sequence). V was clipped by 4 bases and J by 0 bases, with 13 bases between them. The CDR3, as DNA: TGTGCCAGCAGCCCTCCGGGGTGGTACCAAGAGACCCAGTACTTC. It yields the protein CASSPPGWYQETQYF.

This rearrangement joins TRBV30 to TRBJ2-5, with D maybe TRBD1 (5 bases). CDR3 length equals 13 residues. Trimming removed 0 bases at V and 5 bases at J, with 10 bases between. Germline V gene sequence: CDR1 GTSNPN, CDR2 SVGIG (reference sequence). The CDR3: CAWSVRGHETQYF. The CDR3 nucleotides read TGTGCCTGGAGTGTAAGGGGTCATGAGACCCAGTACTTC.